Below are 15 T cell receptor beta chains sequenced from a single sample in a study of control samples from healthy donors and cancer patients. Profiled with immunoSEQ multiplex PCR; TCRdb holds only in-frame clones, not every one. The sample holds roughly 80,000 clones, 88% seen once. Sequencing was carried out using blood. The receptors shown here come from a woman between 50 and 59 years old in good health.

The chain recombines TRBV6-6 with TRBJ1-6, with 7 bases matching TRBD1. Germline CDR1 is MNHNY and CDR2 is SVGAGI (reference sequence). Trimming at V came to 11 bases and at J to 4 bases, leaving 5 bases not matched to a gene. The CDR3 loop spans 13 amino acids. The DNA for the CDR3 is TGTGCCGGACAGGACGGTTATAATTCACCCCTCCACTTT. It specifies CAGQDGYNSPLHF.

This chain joins TRBV27 and TRBJ2-3, with 9 bases matching TRBD1. CDR1 MNHEY and CDR2 SMNVEV come from the germline V gene (reference sequence). V shed 6 bases and J 5 bases; nucleotides not matched to a gene: 12. CDR3 length: 16 residues. Here the CDR3 reads CASSTLNRGRRDTQYF. The DNA for the CDR3 is TGTGCCAGCAGCACCCTAAACAGGGGGCGCCGAGATACGCAGTATTTT.

The V and J genes are TRBV5-6 and TRBJ2-2; the D gene is possibly TRBD1 (6 bases). Trimming took off 0 bases at V and 3 bases at J, with 15 bases between the two ends. CDR1 and CDR2 (germline): SGHDT, YYEEEE. The CDR3 covers 17 residues. The CDR3: CASSLVFQAGDTGELFF. CDR3 in DNA: TGTGCCAGCAGCTTGGTCTTTCAGGCAGGGGACACCGGGGAGCTGTTTTTT.

This chain uses TRBV4-1 with TRBJ2-1; maybe TRBD1 (6 bases). The V end was cut by 1 base, the J end by 0 bases, with 10 bases between. This CDR3 is built from 16 residues. In germline, CDR1 is MGHRA, CDR2 YSYEKL. DNA for the CDR3: TGCGCCAGCAGCCAAGTAAGGGGGAGCTCCTACAATGAGCAGTTCTTC. Translated, it gives CASSQVRGSSYNEQFF.

The genes are TRBV7-2 and TRBJ1-2; D is uncertain. The V and J ends lost 2 bases and 4 bases respectively, with 14 bases between them. The germline gives CDR1 SGHTA, CDR2 FQGNSA. The CDR3 runs 15 residues. The CDR3 DNA follows: TGTGCCAGCAGCTTATCGGCTGTATCCCCCTATGGCTACACCTTC. Protein product: CASSLSAVSPYGYTF.

The chain carries TRBV11-2 and TRBJ1-1, with 8 bases that match TRBD1. CDR3 length: 14 residues. From germline, CDR1 is SGHAT and CDR2 FQNNGV. J was trimmed by 6 bases and V by 1 base; bases with no gene match: 4. CDR3 in DNA: TGTGCCAGCAGCTTAGCTGGACAGGGCGCTGAAGCTTTCTTT. Translation: CASSLAGQGAEAFF.

V and J are TRBV7-8 and TRBJ2-2, with 9 bases matching TRBD2. The V and J ends lost 2 bases and 0 bases, in that order; junction bases with no gene match: 7. Germline values: CDR1 SGHVS, CDR2 FQNEAQ. This CDR3 region has 18 residues. The CDR3 DNA follows: TGTGCCAGCAGCTTAACCACTCGCGGGGGGGCGAACACCGGGGAGCTGTTTTTT. Translation: CASSLTTRGGANTGELFF.

The chain has TRBV5-1 and TRBJ1-3; no reliable D call. This CDR3 contains 16 residues. Trimming removed 0 bases from V and 0 bases from J, with 10 bases in between. Germline lookup yields CDR1 SGHRS and CDR2 YFSETQ. The chain's CDR3 is CASSLDSGSSGNTIYF. The DNA of the CDR3 is TGCGCCAGCAGCTTGGACAGCGGAAGCTCTGGAAACACCATATATTTT. Supplemented by reference TRBV5-1 and TRBJ1-3, the full variable domain reads KAGVTQTPRYLIKTRGQQVTLSCSPISGHRSVSWYQQTPGQGLQFLFEYFSETQRNKGNFPGRFSGRQFSNSRSEMNVSTLELGDSALYLCASSLDSGSSGNTIYFGEGSWLTVV.

The count of this clone is one. This chain's CDR3 is CASGLGLDTEAFF. CDR3 sequence (DNA): TGTGCTAGTGGTTTGGGTTTAGACACTGAAGCTTTCTTT. The chain links TRBV12-5 to TRBJ1-1; D not certain. Germline CDR1 reads LGHNT; CDR2 reads FRNRAP. V was cut by 1 base and J by 3 bases, with 6 bases left in between. The CDR3 runs 13 residues. Full variable domain (rest looked up from reference TRBV12-5 and TRBJ1-1): DARVTQTPRHKVTEMGQEVTMRCQPILGHNTVFWYRQTMMQGLELLAYFRNRAPLDDSGMPKDRFSAEMPDATLATLKIQPSEPRDSAVYFCASGLGLDTEAFFGQGTRLTVV.

This clone was picked up a small number of times. The gene calls are TRBV4-1 and TRBJ1-6; the D is unclear. The germline gives CDR1 MGHRA, CDR2 YSYEKL. The CDR3 is made up of 16 amino acids. The ends were cut back, 1 base at V and 7 bases at J, with 14 bases in the middle. The CDR3 region has the DNA TGCGCCAGCAGCCAAGGTAGTAGGGTATCCAATTCACCCCTCCACTTT. Translating gives CASSQGSRVSNSPLHF.

The chain carries TRBV18 and TRBJ2-3; 9 bases agree with TRBD2. CDR1 and CDR2 from the germline V gene are KGHSH and LQKENI. The CDR3 is 16 amino acids. After removal of 1 base from V and 2 bases from J, the junction contained 4 bases not matched to a gene. The CDR3, as DNA: TGTGCCAGCTCACCACGAAGCGGGGGGCTCACAGATACGCAGTATTTT. It yields the protein CASSPRSGGLTDTQYF.

The chain joins TRBV10-3 to TRBJ1-3; D ambiguous. V lost 6 bases and J 0 bases, leaving 9 bases between the germline ends. The CDR3 contains 14 residues. The germline CDR1 and CDR2 sequences are ENHRY and SYGVKD. CDR3 protein: CAIRAAYSGNTIYF. CDR3 in DNA: TGTGCCATCAGGGCAGCGTACTCTGGAAACACCATATATTTT.

The genes are TRBV2 and TRBJ2-1; 8 bases are a match to TRBD2. Per germline, CDR1 SNHLY and CDR2 FYNNEI. The CDR3 totals 13 residues. V dropped 1 base and J dropped 16; count of bases not matched to a gene: 9. The CDR3 here is CASSEVRSGGTFF. Written as DNA, the CDR3 is TGTGCCAGCAGTGAAGTAAGGAGCGGGGGAACTTTCTTC.

The chain carries TRBV5-1 and TRBJ2-3; 7 nucleotides align to TRBD1. Germline loops: CDR1 SGHRS, CDR2 YFSETQ. J lost 2 bases, V lost 5 bases, and 5 bases had no gene match. This CDR3 contains 14 residues. CDR3: CASRDGTVTDTQYF. The CDR3, as DNA: TGCGCCAGCAGAGACGGGACAGTCACAGATACGCAGTATTTT. Filled out from reference TRBV5-1 and TRBJ2-3, the complete variable domain reads KAGVTQTPRYLIKTRGQQVTLSCSPISGHRSVSWYQQTPGQGLQFLFEYFSETQRNKGNFPGRFSGRQFSNSRSEMNVSTLELGDSALYLCASRDGTVTDTQYFGPGTRLTVL.

The V call is TRBV11-3, the J call TRBJ2-1, with 7 bases identical to TRBD1. CDR1 SGHNT and CDR2 YENEEA come from the germline V gene. V trimming: 3 bases; J trimming: 6 bases; junction bases outside the gene matches: 8. The CDR3 loop spans 15 amino acids. The CDR3 DNA reads as TGTGCCAGCAGCTTTGGGCAGGGGGAAGGCAATGAGCAGTTCTTC. Encoded protein: CASSFGQGEGNEQFF.